Each of the 4 T cell receptor beta chains below was sequenced from the same sample in a study of T-cell reconstitution after alpha-beta-depleted transplantation in children. The authors prepared the TCRbeta library with unique molecular identifiers. TCRdb re-derived calls from the PCR reads in MiXCR, one entry per CDR3 protein. The sample gives fewer than 550,000 distinct CDR3 sequences, more than 9% of which show up once; 2% to 2.5% is in the top ten. Sequenced material: PBMCs, taken before TCRalphabeta/CD19-depleted stem cell transplant. The receptors derive from a child aged 2-9 years with inherited bone marrow failure, due to receive a stem cell transplant.

Many counts were recorded for this clonotype. The chain links TRBV4-3 to TRBJ1-2; D gene ambiguous. This CDR3 spans 15 amino acids. In germline, CDR1 is LGHNA, CDR2 YSLEER. V lost 0 bases to trimming and J lost 3 bases, with 11 bases between them. The CDR3 DNA sequence: TGCGCCAGCAGCCAAGATAGCGGAAGGGACTATGGCTACACCTTC. The encoded protein is CASSQDSGRDYGYTF.

In its sample, this clonotype was seen many times. This rearrangement joins TRBV6-2 or TRBV6-3 to TRBJ2-7, with D uncertain. Trimming pared 4 bases from V and 4 bases from J, leaving 11 bases between. Germline CDR1 is MNHEY and CDR2 is SVGEGT. The CDR3 is made up of 13 amino acids. In nucleotides, the CDR3 is TGTGCCAGCAGTTGGTCCGACGGTTACGAGCAGTACTTC. Residues: CASSWSDGYEQYF.

The table lists this clonotype with many counts. The chain has TRBV6-6 and TRBJ2-7; D not certain. V shed 2 bases and J shed 0 bases, with 2 bases lying between them. From germline, CDR1 is MNHNY and CDR2 SVGAGI (reference sequence). The CDR3 is 12 residues long. CDR3 sequence: CASSYTSYEQYF. The CDR3 coding sequence is TGTGCCAGCAGTTACACCTCCTACGAGCAGTACTTC.

The chain couples TRBV4-3 to TRBJ2-1; 7 nucleotides align to TRBD2. The germline V gene has CDR1 LGHNA and CDR2 YSLEER. This CDR3 contains 15 residues. The V gene end was trimmed by 0 bases and the J gene end by 10 bases; junction bases not matched to a gene: 9. The CDR3 nucleotides read TGCGCCAGCAGCCAAGATAGGGCGGGAGTCAACGAGCAGTTCTTC. It encodes CASSQDRAGVNEQFF.